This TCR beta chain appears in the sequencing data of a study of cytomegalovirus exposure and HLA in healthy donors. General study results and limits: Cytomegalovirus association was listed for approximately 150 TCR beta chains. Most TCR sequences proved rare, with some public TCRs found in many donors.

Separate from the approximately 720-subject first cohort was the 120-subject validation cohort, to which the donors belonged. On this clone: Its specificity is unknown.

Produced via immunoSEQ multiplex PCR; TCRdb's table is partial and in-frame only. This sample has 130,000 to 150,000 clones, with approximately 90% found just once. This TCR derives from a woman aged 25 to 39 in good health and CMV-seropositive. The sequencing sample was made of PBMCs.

This chain's CDR3 is CASSFGQTITNEKLFF. The CDR3 nucleotides are TGTGCCAGCAGTTTTGGGCAGACAATAACTAATGAAAAACTGTTTTTT. The rearrangement links TRBV28 to TRBJ1-4; no reliable D call. This CDR3 is built from 16 residues. Trimming took off 3 bases at V and 1 base at J, with 12 bases between the two ends. In germline, CDR1 is MDHEN, CDR2 SYDVKM.